This is a list of T cell receptor beta chains from one sample in a study of Graves' ophthalmopathy and Graves' hyperthyroidism. TCRdb reprocessed the multiplex PCR reads via MiXCR and lists one record per CDR3 protein. The sample records under 200,000 distinct CDR3 sequences, 30% to 45% being singletons. Material for sequencing was peripheral blood. The receptors derive from a woman in her forties with Graves' ophthalmopathy. CDR3s include the opening cysteine and the closing phenylalanine or tryptophan. Fields, in order: D gene, V gene, clone size, J gene, CDR3 protein, CDR3 DNA. D genes are given only for firm matches. The size field is filled for only some rows; it gives once, few, many or a size class.

TRBD1	TRBV6-1	NA	TRBJ2-4	CASSNGQVTLF	TGTGCCAGCAGTAATGGACAGGTGACGCTCTTC
NA	TRBV6-2/TRBV6-3	few	TRBJ2-2	CASNWTVKGELFF	TGTGCCAGCAATTGGACGGTCAAAGGAGAGCTGTTTTTT
TRBD1	TRBV12-3/TRBV12-4	NA	TRBJ1-2	CASTQGGGYGYTF	TGTGCCAGCACCCAGGGGGGGGGCTATGGCTACACCTTC
NA	TRBV12-3/TRBV12-4	NA	TRBJ1-2	CASRPHPGGANYGYTF	TGTGCCAGCAGACCTCACCCTGGAGGGGCCAACTATGGCTACACCTTC
NA	TRBV28	NA	TRBJ2-7	CASRLPGRGEQYF	TGTGCCAGCAGACTCCCGGGACGGGGCGAGCAGTACTTC
NA	TRBV12-3/TRBV12-4	NA	TRBJ2-7	CASSFDGVEQYF	TGTGCCAGCAGTTTTGATGGGGTCGAGCAGTACTTC
NA	TRBV18	many	TRBJ2-6	CASSPQPGTGANVLTF	TGTGCCAGCTCCCCACAACCGGGGACTGGGGCCAACGTCCTGACTTTC
NA	TRBV12-3/TRBV12-4	NA	TRBJ2-5	CASSSLSAQETQYF	TGTGCCAGCAGTTCTCTTAGTGCCCAAGAGACCCAGTACTTC
NA	TRBV10-3	many	TRBJ1-1	CAISESEGTEAFF	TGTGCCATCAGTGAGTCAGAGGGGACTGAAGCTTTCTTT
NA	TRBV12-3/TRBV12-4	many	TRBJ1-3	CASSFVVGNTIYF	TGTGCCAGCAGTTTTGTCGTTGGAAACACCATATATTTT
NA	TRBV12-3/TRBV12-4	many	TRBJ1-5	CASSFGLEGNQPQHF	TGTGCCAGCAGTTTTGGACTGGAAGGGAATCAGCCCCAGCATTTT
NA	TRBV4-2	many	TRBJ1-1	CASSPELGRNSNTEAFF	TGTGCCAGCAGCCCGGAGCTGGGACGGAATTCGAACACTGAAGCTTTCTTT
TRBD1	TRBV27	many	TRBJ1-2	CASSSDRVGYGYTF	TGTGCCAGCAGTTCGGACAGGGTAGGCTATGGCTACACCTTC
TRBD2	TRBV11-2	many	TRBJ2-5	CASSPSSSGGFQETQYF	TGTGCCAGCAGCCCCTCCTCTAGCGGGGGCTTCCAAGAGACCCAGTACTTC
NA	TRBV6-5	many	TRBJ2-2	CASSYRVGELFF	TGTGCCAGCAGTTATAGAGTCGGGGAGCTGTTTTTT
NA	TRBV12-5	many	TRBJ1-1	CASGLGWLNTEAFF	TGTGCTAGTGGTTTAGGATGGTTGAACACTGAAGCTTTCTTT
NA	TRBV27	many	TRBJ2-7	CASSPGLQSEQYF	TGTGCCAGCAGTCCCGGACTCCAGAGCGAGCAGTACTTC
NA	TRBV6-5	NA	TRBJ2-7	CASSYVSYEQYF	TGTGCCAGCAGTTACGTCTCCTACGAGCAGTACTTC
NA	TRBV12-3/TRBV12-4	NA	TRBJ1-1	CASSGRPAEAFF	TGTGCCAGCAGTGGTAGGCCCGCTGAAGCTTTCTTT
NA	TRBV7-2	NA	TRBJ1-2	CASSLDQGPYGYTF	TGTGCCAGCAGCTTAGACCAGGGACCGTATGGCTACACCTTC
TRBD1	TRBV6-4	NA	TRBJ1-5	CASSDYRGRGHQPQHF	TGTGCCAGCAGCGACTACAGGGGGAGAGGGCATCAGCCCCAGCATTTT
TRBD1	TRBV11-3	many	TRBJ2-2	CASSRQGVTGELFF	TGTGCCAGCAGCCGACAGGGAGTCACCGGGGAGCTGTTTTTT